The rows below give T cell receptor beta chains drawn from one sample of a study of shared clonotypes between healthy human individuals. Only in-frame clones appear in the TCRdb table, and some are missing; sequencing was by immunoSEQ multiplex PCR. The sample records about 2,200,000 clones, under 95% being singletons. Sequenced sample: naive CD8+ T cells from PBMCs. The receptors were sampled from a man between 18 and 29 years old in good health. Some clones in this sample may be carry-over from other donors' samples. CDR3s include the opening cysteine and the closing phenylalanine or tryptophan. The order of the fields is clone size, D gene, J gene, V gene, CDR3 DNA, CDR3 protein. A D gene is named only where the DNA matches it firmly. The size field is filled for only some rows; it gives once, few, many or a size class.

NA	NA	TRBJ2-7	TRBV5-1	TGCGCCAGCAGCTTGGTGGGGGAGATAGACTACGAGCAGTACTTC	CASSLVGEIDYEQYF
NA	NA	TRBJ1-5	TRBV28	TGTGCCAGCAGTTTGAGGGGTCTAAATCAGCCCCAGCATTTT	CASSLRGLNQPQHF
NA	TRBD2	TRBJ2-7	TRBV4-1	TGCGCCAGCAGCCACGGACTAGCGGGAGTAGTTTCCTACGAGCAGTACTTC	CASSHGLAGVVSYEQYF
NA	NA	TRBJ2-5	TRBV7-9	TGTGCCAGCAGCTTAGCGATTGGGGGGGAGACCCAGTACTTC	CASSLAIGGETQYF
NA	NA	TRBJ2-5	TRBV7-9	TGTGCCAGCAGCTTACGCGGTTTTGGTAAGCGCAACCAAGAGACCCAGTACTTC	CASSLRGFGKRNQETQYF
NA	TRBD1	TRBJ1-2	TRBV11-2	TGTGCCAGCAGCTACGGACAGGGACCACTTGGCTACACCTTC	CASSYGQGPLGYTF
NA	NA	TRBJ2-1	TRBV4-3	TGCGCCAGCAGCTATAACGACCGGGGGCCTGAGCAGTTCTTC	CASSYNDRGPEQFF
NA	NA	TRBJ2-1	TRBV19	TGTGCCAGTACCGTCCGGGCAGGCAATGAGCAGTTCTTC	CASTVRAGNEQFF
NA	TRBD2	TRBJ2-5	TRBV27	TGTGCCAGCACCCCGACCAGCGGGAGAAAACAAGAGACCCAGTACTTC	CASTPTSGRKQETQYF
NA	NA	TRBJ2-1	TRBV9	TGTGCCAGCAGCGTAGAGCTGCGGAGCTCCTACAATGAGCAGTTCTTC	CASSVELRSSYNEQFF
NA	NA	TRBJ1-1	TRBV9	TGTGCCAGCAGCGCAGGACGGTTGAACACTGAAGCTTTCTTT	CASSAGRLNTEAFF
NA	TRBD1	TRBJ1-1	TRBV28	TGTGCCAGCAGTTTAGGTAGGGGGCCGCTGGAAGCTTTCTTT	CASSLGRGPLEAFF
NA	NA	TRBJ1-2	TRBV5-4	TGTGCCAGCAGCGAGGACGGAGAAAACTATGGCTACACCTTC	CASSEDGENYGYTF
NA	NA	TRBJ1-3	TRBV19	TGTGCCAGTTGGACAGCTTCTGGAAACACCATATATTTT	CASWTASGNTIYF
once	NA	TRBJ1-2	TRBV27	TGTGCCAGCAGTTTTTTTGTCGGGGCTGGAGGCTACACCTTC	CASSFFVGAGGYTF
NA	TRBD2	TRBJ2-7	TRBV5-1	TGCGCCAGCAGCTGGACTGCAGCGGGAGGCTACGAGCAGTACTTC	CASSWTAAGGYEQYF
NA	TRBD2	TRBJ2-2	TRBV9	TGTGCCAGCAGCGTCCGGCTAGCGGGAGCGTCCGGGGAGCTGTTTTTT	CASSVRLAGASGELFF
NA	NA	TRBJ1-5	TRBV4-1	TGCGCCAGCAGCCAAGCTCAGGGTAGCAATCAGCCCCAGCATTTT	CASSQAQGSNQPQHF
NA	NA	TRBJ2-7	TRBV7-9	TGTGCCAGCAGCGTGCCACCCCAGGGGAGCTCCTACGAGCAGTACTTC	CASSVPPQGSSYEQYF
NA	TRBD1	TRBJ2-5	TRBV18	TGTGCCAGCTCACCCAACAGGGGTCAACAAGAGACCCAGTACTTC	CASSPNRGQQETQYF
NA	NA	TRBJ2-1	TRBV19	TGTGCCACCCGGGAGAGGGGCAATGAGCAGTTCTTC	CATRERGNEQFF
once	NA	TRBJ2-5	TRBV7-9	TGTGCCAGCAGCCCTACAGGGTACCAAGAGACCCAGTACTTC	CASSPTGYQETQYF
NA	NA	TRBJ2-7	TRBV27	TGTGCCAGCAGTTTCGACAACTCCTACGAGCAGTACTTC	CASSFDNSYEQYF
NA	NA	TRBJ2-3	TRBV9	TGTGCCAGCAGCTATGTAAATCCAGATACGCAGTATTTT	CASSYVNPDTQYF
NA	TRBD2	TRBJ2-1	TRBV7-9	TGTGCCAGCAGCCCTGCTAGCGGGAGGCTCTCTGAGCAGTTCTTC	CASSPASGRLSEQFF
NA	TRBD2	TRBJ2-7	TRBV5-4	TGTGCCAGCAGCTTGGGGACTAGCGGGTTCTCCTACGAGCAGTACTTC	CASSLGTSGFSYEQYF
once	TRBD1	TRBJ2-7	TRBV9	TGTGCCAGCAGCGCCGGACAGGGGGCTACCTACGAGCAGTACTTC	CASSAGQGATYEQYF
NA	NA	TRBJ2-3	TRBV7-8	TGTGCCAGCAGCTTCCAGGGACTCCGCACAGATACGCAGTATTTT	CASSFQGLRTDTQYF
once	NA	TRBJ2-1	TRBV6-1	TGTGCCAGCAGTGAAGGTGTGATTACCTACAATGAGCAGTTCTTC	CASSEGVITYNEQFF
NA	NA	TRBJ2-2	TRBV10-2	TGCGCCAGCGGTGGAGCCGTACGGAACACCGGGGAGCTGTTTTTT	CASGGAVRNTGELFF
NA	NA	TRBJ2-7	TRBV27	TGTGCCAGCAGTTTAGCACTTAGCCCCTACACCCCCTACGAGCAGTACTTC	CASSLALSPYTPYEQYF
few	NA	TRBJ1-1	TRBV7-9	TGTGCCAGCAGCTACCCCCTTCGGGACACAGCTTTCTTT	CASSYPLRDTAFF
NA	TRBD2	TRBJ2-5	TRBV13	TGTGCCAGCAGCTTATTAACTAGCGGCTACCAAGAGACCCAGTACTTC	CASSLLTSGYQETQYF
NA	NA	TRBJ2-1	TRBV5-1	TGCGCCAGCAGCCATATCAGAGGCAATGAGCAGTTCTTC	CASSHIRGNEQFF
NA	TRBD1	TRBJ2-1	TRBV27	TGTGCCAGCAGAGACAGGGTCTCCTACAATGAGCAGTTCTTC	CASRDRVSYNEQFF
NA	TRBD1	TRBJ1-6	TRBV4-3	TGCGCCAGCAGCCAAAACAGGGGTTCACCCCTCCACTTT	CASSQNRGSPLHF
once	NA	TRBJ2-7	TRBV5-6	TGTGCCAGCAGCTTAGGGTATAGCTCCTCCTTTTCCTACGAGCAGTACTTC	CASSLGYSSSFSYEQYF
NA	NA	TRBJ1-4	TRBV27	TGTGCCAGCCGGGTGGTGATGCTGTTTTTT	CASRVVMLFF
NA	TRBD2	TRBJ2-1	TRBV27	TGTGCCAGCAGTCCCCGCCTCCTAGCGGGAGTAAGGAATGAGCAGTTCTTC	CASSPRLLAGVRNEQFF
NA	TRBD1	TRBJ1-1	TRBV13	TGTGCCAGCAGCTCCTGGACAGGGGACAACACTGAAGCTTTCTTT	CASSSWTGDNTEAFF